This TCR beta chain was captured in a study of Ad26.COV2.S vaccination and SARS-CoV-2 variants. Study overall: Intramuscular Ad26.COV2.S doses were given once or twice, 56 days apart. General study findings and limits: People given the vaccine had a wider spike-specific TCR breadth than placebo recipients did.

The germline V and J ends were trimmed by 4 bases and 3 bases, with 21 bases remaining between them. Germline CDR1 MGHRA, CDR2 YSYEKL. CDR3 length equals 17 residues. Treatment described: around 19 received Ad26.COV2.S at low or high dose, single or two shots; five or six received placebo; per-sample allocation not given. The investigators took samples on day 63 after the first vaccine or placebo injection. The administered vaccine (an Ad26 vector) expressed Wuhan-strain SARS-CoV-2 spike. As regards this clone: The antigen is not known.

Data came from immunoSEQ multiplex PCR; TCRdb stores just in-frame clones and leaves some out. Of a few hundred thousand clones listed, 88% are singletons. This receptor was obtained from a person aged 18-60 years who received the Ad26.COV2.S COVID-19 vaccine or a placebo. The starting material was peripheral blood, obtained in a trial of Ad26.COV2.S vaccine versus placebo. The chain is built from TRBV4-1 and TRBJ1-2, with D perhaps TRBD1 (6 bases). The CDR3 region has the DNA TGCGCCAGCAGCCCCCCGGGCCGAGAAGGGGGGTACTATGGCTACACCTTC. Translating it yields CASSPPGREGGYYGYTF.